This T cell receptor (beta chain) comes out of a study of shared clonotypes between healthy human individuals. Overall study context: The study used three CD4 naive, three CD4 memory, two CD8 naive and one CD8 memory plate per donor. Points from the study as a whole: Sampling included only blood; tissue repertoires likely differ.

Only one count was recorded for this clone. Its antigen is currently unknown. The same CDR3 can be traced to other DNA sequences in this sample. The CDR3 runs 13 residues. Trimming stripped 3 bases from V and 1 base from J, with 5 bases between. Germline loops: CDR1 MNHNS, CDR2 SASEGT. Naive CD45RA+ and memory CD45RA-negative subsets were split from CD4+ cells. The assay was immunoSEQ multiplex PCR, and TCRdb's table has in-frame clones only and misses some. The table shows 780,000 or so clones, with 55% to 80% occurring only once. Input material: memory CD4+ T cells sorted from blood. Subset of the sample: CD45RA-negative fraction. The clonotype comes from a woman under 40 in good health. This rearrangement joins TRBV6-1 to TRBJ2-3; TRBD2 might be the D (5 bases). In DNA form, the CDR3 reads TGTGCCAGCAGTGAGGAGGGCACAGATACGCAGTATTTT. This sequence encodes CASSEEGTDTQYF.